The text below deals with one TCR beta chain. The data were obtained in a study of blood T cell repertoires in COVID-19. Study in general: Donors in the United States, Italy and Spain gave samples during acute or convalescent COVID-19.

The Seattle patients, enrolled during active infection, were followed longitudinally. Germline V lookup: CDR1 SGDLS, CDR2 YYNGEE. The V and J ends lost 4 bases and 4 bases respectively, with 14 bases between them. This CDR3 has 14 residues. Per the study methods: Amplification of reference gene primers provided the estimated nucleated cell counts. Measured with immunoSEQ multiplex PCR; TCRdb has only the in-frame clones, and not every one. The V and J calls and clone size were taken over from that table, and D and trimming were inferred from the DNA. This sample has roughly 570,000 clones, with 85% to 90% found just once.

V and J are TRBV9 and TRBJ1-2, with D possibly matching TRBD1 (6 bases). This clonotype was obtained from a woman in her 50s with COVID-19, enrolled during active disease. Specimen: peripheral blood. The CDR3 coding sequence is TGTGCCAGCAGCCCGGAGGGGGGGTCCTATGGCTACACCTTC. Its translation: CASSPEGGSYGYTF.